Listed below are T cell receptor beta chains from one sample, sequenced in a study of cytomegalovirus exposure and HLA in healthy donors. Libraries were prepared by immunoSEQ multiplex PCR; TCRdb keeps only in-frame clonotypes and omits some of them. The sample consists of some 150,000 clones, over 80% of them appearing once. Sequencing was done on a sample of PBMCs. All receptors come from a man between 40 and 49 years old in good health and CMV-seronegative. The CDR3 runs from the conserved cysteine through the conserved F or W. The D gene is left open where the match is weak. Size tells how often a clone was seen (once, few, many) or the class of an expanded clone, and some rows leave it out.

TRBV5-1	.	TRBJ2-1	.	CASSLVTVNNEQFF	TGCGCCAGCAGCTTGGTGACAGTAAACAATGAGCAGTTCTTC
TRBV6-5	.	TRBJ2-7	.	CASRTPPGEQYF	TGTGCCAGCAGAACCCCCCCGGGCGAGCAGTACTTC
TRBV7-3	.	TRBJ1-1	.	CASSPDTNTEAFF	TGTGCCAGCAGCCCAGACACGAACACTGAAGCTTTCTTT
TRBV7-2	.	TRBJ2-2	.	CASSLAEYGELFF	TGTGCCAGCAGCTTAGCGGAGTACGGGGAGCTGTTTTTT
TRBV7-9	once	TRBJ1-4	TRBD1	CASSLTGGINEKLFF	TGTGCCAGCAGCCTAACAGGGGGCATTAATGAAAAACTGTTTTTT
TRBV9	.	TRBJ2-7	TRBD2	CASSVRLAGASYEQYF	TGTGCCAGCAGCGTAAGACTAGCGGGAGCCTCCTACGAGCAGTACTTC
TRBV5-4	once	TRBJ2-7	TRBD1	CASSAGTGTYEQYF	TGTGCCAGCAGCGCCGGGACAGGGACCTACGAGCAGTACTTC
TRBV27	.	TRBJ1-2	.	CASSLSVGSGYTF	TGTGCCAGCAGTTTATCGGTAGGGAGCGGCTACACCTTC
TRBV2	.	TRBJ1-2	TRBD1	CASRLRTGNNYGYTF	TGTGCCAGCAGATTACGGACAGGCAATAATTATGGCTACACCTTC
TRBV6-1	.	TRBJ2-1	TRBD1	CASSGNAGTGRLSRYNEQFF	TGTGCCAGCAGTGGGAATGCCGGGACAGGGAGATTATCCCGTTACAATGAGCAGTTCTTC
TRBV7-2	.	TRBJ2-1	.	CASSLAGGTAYNEQFF	TGTGCCAGCAGCTTAGCGGGCGGGACAGCATACAATGAGCAGTTCTTC
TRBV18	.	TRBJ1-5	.	CASSPSDLSGEQPQHF	TGTGCCAGCTCACCTTCTGATCTCTCAGGGGAACAGCCCCAGCATTTT
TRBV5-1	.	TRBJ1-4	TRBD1	CASSTDRGGKLFF	TGCGCCAGCAGCACCGACAGGGGGGGAAAACTGTTTTTT
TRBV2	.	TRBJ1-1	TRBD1	CASRADRGVNTEAFF	TGTGCCAGCAGAGCCGACAGGGGGGTGAACACTGAAGCTTTCTTT
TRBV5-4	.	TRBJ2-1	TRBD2	CTSSLPGGYYNEQFF	TGTACCAGCAGCTTACCGGGAGGATATTACAATGAGCAGTTCTTC
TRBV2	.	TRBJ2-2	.	CATKGAVNTGELFF	TGTGCCACCAAAGGGGCGGTGAACACCGGGGAGCTGTTTTTT
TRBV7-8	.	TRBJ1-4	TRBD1	CASSSDRGPTNEKLFF	TGTGCCAGCAGTTCCGACAGGGGGCCAACTAATGAAAAACTGTTTTTT
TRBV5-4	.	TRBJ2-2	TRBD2	CASRFSGGPNTGELFF	TGTGCCAGCAGGTTTTCGGGGGGACCGAACACCGGGGAGCTGTTTTTT
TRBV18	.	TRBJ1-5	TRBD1	CASSLGTVEGQPQHF	TGTGCCAGCTCACTCGGGACAGTCGAGGGTCAGCCCCAGCATTTT
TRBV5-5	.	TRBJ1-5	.	CASSSGGTFGNQPQHF	TGTGCCAGCAGCTCGGGGGGGACGTTCGGCAATCAGCCCCAGCATTTT
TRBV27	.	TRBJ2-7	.	CASSYSGGDGPYEQYF	TGTGCCAGCAGTTATTCCGGCGGGGACGGACCCTACGAGCAGTACTTC
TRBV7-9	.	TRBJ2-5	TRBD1	CASSFDRGEETQYF	TGTGCCAGCAGCTTCGACAGGGGGGAAGAGACCCAGTACTTC
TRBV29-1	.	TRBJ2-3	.	CSVEALLGDGTDTQYF	TGCAGCGTTGAAGCCCTACTAGGTGACGGCACAGATACGCAGTATTTT
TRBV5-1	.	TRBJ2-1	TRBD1	CASSKTGQSSIDEQFF	TGCGCCAGCAGCAAGACAGGGCAGTCGAGCATCGATGAGCAGTTCTTC
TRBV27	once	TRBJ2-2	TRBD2	CASRRLAGSGELFF	TGTGCCAGCAGAAGACTAGCGGGGAGTGGGGAGCTGTTTTTT
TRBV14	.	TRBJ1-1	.	CASSAQFMTEAFF	TGTGCCAGCAGCGCCCAGTTCATGACTGAAGCTTTCTTT
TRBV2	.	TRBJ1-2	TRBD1	CASIVPGGAGYTF	TGTGCCAGCATTGTACCAGGGGGCGCGGGCTACACCTTC
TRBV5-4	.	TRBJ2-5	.	CASSLDYLYQETQYF	TGTGCCAGCAGCTTAGACTACTTGTACCAAGAGACCCAGTACTTC
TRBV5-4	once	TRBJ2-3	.	CASSLNRNTDTQYF	TGTGCCAGCAGCTTGAACAGAAACACAGATACGCAGTATTTT
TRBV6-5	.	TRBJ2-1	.	CASSWGAEAPDNEQFF	TGTGCCAGCAGTTGGGGTGCGGAGGCCCCAGACAATGAGCAGTTCTTC
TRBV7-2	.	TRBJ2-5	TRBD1	CASSLQGAETQYF	TGTGCCAGCAGCCTACAGGGGGCAGAGACCCAGTACTTC
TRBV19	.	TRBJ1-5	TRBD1	CASSMGTVQPQHF	TGTGCCAGTAGTATGGGGACAGTTCAGCCCCAGCATTTT
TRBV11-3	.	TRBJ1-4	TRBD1	CASSGPTGDYEKLFF	TGTGCCAGCAGCGGACCGACAGGGGACTATGAAAAACTGTTTTTT
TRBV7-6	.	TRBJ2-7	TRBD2	CASSPAGTSVGQYF	TGTGCCAGCAGCCCAGCCGGGACTAGCGTCGGGCAGTACTTC